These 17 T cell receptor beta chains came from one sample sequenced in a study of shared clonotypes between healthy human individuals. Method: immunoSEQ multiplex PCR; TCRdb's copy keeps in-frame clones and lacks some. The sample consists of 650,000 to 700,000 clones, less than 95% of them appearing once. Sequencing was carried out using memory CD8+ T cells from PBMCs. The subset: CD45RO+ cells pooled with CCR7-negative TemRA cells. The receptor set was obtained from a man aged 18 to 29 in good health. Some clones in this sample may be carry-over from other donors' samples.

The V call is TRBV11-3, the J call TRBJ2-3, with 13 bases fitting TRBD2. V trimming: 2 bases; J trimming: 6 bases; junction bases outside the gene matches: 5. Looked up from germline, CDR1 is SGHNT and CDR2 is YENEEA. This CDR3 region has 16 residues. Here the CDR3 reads CASSLRTSGRADTQYF. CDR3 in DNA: TGTGCCAGCAGCTTACGGACTAGCGGGAGAGCCGATACGCAGTATTTT.

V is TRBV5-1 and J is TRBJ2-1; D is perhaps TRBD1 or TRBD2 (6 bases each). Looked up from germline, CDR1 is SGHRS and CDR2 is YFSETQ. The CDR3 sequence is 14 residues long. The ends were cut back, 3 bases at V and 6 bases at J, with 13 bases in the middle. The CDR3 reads CASSWNGGINEQFF. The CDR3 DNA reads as TGCGCCAGCAGCTGGAACGGGGGCATCAATGAGCAGTTCTTC.

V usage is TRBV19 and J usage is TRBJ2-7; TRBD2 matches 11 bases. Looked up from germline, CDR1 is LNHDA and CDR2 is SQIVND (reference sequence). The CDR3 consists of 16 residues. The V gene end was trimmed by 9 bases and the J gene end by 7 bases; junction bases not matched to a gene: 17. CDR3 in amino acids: CASGLAGSSREREQYF. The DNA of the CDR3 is TGTGCCAGCGGACTAGCGGGCTCCTCGAGAGAGAGAGAGCAGTACTTC. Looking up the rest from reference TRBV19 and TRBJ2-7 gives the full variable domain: DGGITQSPKYLFRKEGQNVTLSCEQNLNHDAMYWYRQDPGQGLRLIYYSQIVNDFQKGDIAEGYSVSREKKESFPLTVTSAQKNPTAFYLCASGLAGSSREREQYFGPGTRLTVT.

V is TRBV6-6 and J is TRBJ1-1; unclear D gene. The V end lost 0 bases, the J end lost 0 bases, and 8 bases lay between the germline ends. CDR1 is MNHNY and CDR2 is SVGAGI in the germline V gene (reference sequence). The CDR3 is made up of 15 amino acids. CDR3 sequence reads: CASSYSPVLNTEAFF. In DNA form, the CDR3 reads TGTGCCAGCAGTTACTCGCCAGTACTGAACACTGAAGCTTTCTTT.

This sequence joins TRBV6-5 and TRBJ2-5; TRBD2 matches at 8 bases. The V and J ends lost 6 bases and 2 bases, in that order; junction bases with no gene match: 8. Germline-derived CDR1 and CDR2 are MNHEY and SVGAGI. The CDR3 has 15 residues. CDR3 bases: TGTGCCAGCAGACCTACTAGCGGAGCACAAGAGACCCAGTACTTC. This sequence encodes CASRPTSGAQETQYF.

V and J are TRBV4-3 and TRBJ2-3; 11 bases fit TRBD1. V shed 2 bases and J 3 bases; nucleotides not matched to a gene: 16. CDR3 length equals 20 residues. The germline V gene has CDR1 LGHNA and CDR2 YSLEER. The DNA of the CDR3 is TGCGCCAGCAGCCAAAAGTCCGGGACAGGGGGGAGAGGCGGAACAGATACGCAGTATTTT. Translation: CASSQKSGTGGRGGTDTQYF.

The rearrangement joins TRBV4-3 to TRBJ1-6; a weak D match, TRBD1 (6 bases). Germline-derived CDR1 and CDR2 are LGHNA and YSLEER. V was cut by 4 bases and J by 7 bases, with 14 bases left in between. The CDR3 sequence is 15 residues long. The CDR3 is CASSLGQIGNSPLHF. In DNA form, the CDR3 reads TGCGCCAGCAGCCTCGGACAGATCGGGAATTCACCCCTCCACTTT.

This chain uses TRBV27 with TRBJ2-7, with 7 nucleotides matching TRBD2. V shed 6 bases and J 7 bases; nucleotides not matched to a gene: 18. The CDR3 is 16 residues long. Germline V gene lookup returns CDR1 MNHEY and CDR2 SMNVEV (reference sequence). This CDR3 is CASSPVGLADPKEQYF. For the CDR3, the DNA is TGTGCCAGCAGCCCTGTCGGGCTAGCGGACCCAAAAGAGCAGTACTTC.

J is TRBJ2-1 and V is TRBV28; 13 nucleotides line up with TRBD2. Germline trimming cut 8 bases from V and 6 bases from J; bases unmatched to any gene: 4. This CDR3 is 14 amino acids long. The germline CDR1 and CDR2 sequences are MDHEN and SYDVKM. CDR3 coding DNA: TGTGCCAGCGCCTGGACTAGCGGGAGCAATGAGCAGTTCTTC. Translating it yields CASAWTSGSNEQFF.

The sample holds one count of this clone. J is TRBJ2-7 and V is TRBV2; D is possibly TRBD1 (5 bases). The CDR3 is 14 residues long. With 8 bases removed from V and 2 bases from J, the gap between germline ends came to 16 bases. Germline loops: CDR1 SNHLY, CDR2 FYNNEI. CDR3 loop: CASETGRIPYEQYF. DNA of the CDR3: TGTGCCAGCGAAACAGGACGCATCCCCTACGAGCAGTACTTC.

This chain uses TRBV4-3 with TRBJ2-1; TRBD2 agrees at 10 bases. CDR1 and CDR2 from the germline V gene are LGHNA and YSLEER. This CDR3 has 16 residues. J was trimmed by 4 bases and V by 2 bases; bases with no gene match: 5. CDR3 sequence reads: CASSQRTSGVYNEQFF. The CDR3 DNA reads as TGCGCCAGCAGCCAACGGACTAGCGGAGTATACAATGAGCAGTTCTTC.

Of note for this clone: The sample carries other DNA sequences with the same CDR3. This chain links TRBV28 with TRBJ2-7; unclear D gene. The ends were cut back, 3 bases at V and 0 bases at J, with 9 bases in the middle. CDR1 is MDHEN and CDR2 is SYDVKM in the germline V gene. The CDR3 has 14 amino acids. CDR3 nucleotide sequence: TGTGCCAGCAGTTTGGCTGGCAGCTCCTACGAGCAGTACTTC. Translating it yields CASSLAGSSYEQYF.

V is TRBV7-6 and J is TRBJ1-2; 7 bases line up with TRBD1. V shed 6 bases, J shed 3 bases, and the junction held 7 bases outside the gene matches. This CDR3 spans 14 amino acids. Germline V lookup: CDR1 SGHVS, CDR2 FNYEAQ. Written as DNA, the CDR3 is TGTGCCAGCAGGGGGGACAGAGGCGACTATGGCTACACCTTC. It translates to CASRGDRGDYGYTF.

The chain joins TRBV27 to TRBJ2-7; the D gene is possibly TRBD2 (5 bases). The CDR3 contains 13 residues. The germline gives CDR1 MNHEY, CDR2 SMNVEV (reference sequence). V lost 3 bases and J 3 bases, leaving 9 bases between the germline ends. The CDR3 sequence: CASSFQRDYEQYF. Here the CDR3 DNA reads TGTGCCAGCAGTTTCCAGAGGGACTACGAGCAGTACTTC.

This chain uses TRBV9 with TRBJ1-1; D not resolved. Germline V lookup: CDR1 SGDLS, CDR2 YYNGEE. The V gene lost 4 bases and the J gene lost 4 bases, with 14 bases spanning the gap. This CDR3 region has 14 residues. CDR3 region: CASSPVDWVTEAFF. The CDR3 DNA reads TGTGCCAGCAGCCCCGTGGATTGGGTCACTGAAGCTTTCTTT.

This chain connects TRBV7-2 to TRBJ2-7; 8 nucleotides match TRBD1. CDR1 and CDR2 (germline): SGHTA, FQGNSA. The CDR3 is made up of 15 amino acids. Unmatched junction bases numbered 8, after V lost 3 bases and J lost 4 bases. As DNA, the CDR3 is TGTGCCAGCAGCTTCCGACAGGGGCCCCCATACGAGCAGTACTTC. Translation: CASSFRQGPPYEQYF.

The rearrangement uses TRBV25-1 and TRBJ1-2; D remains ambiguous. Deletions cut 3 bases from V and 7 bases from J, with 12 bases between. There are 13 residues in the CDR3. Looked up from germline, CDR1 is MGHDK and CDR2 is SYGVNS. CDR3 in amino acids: CASSDRPLAGYTF. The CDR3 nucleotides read TGTGCCAGCAGTGACCGGCCTTTGGCTGGCTACACCTTC.